A single sample gave rise to the 25 T cell receptor beta chains below, sequenced in a study of blood T cells in healthy people across ages. With a J-beta primer mix and a sample-barcoded 5' primer, a second PCR ran 7 to 11 cycles. Each CDR3 protein gets one entry after TCRdb re-called the 5' RACE reads with MiXCR. The sample contains approximately 880,000 distinct CDR3 sequences, around 48% of which appear only once. Sample: blood. The receptors stem from a man between 25 and 39 years old in good health.

The CDR3 DNA is TGCGCCAGCAGCCAAGATTTATTCGACAGAGCTAACTATGGCTACACCTTC. Residues: CASSQDLFDRANYGYTF. The V gene is TRBV4-1, the J gene TRBJ1-2; D is perhaps TRBD1 (5 bases). The CDR3 runs to 17 residues. Germline CDR1 MGHRA, CDR2 YSYEKL. With 0 bases removed from V and 0 bases from J, the gap between germline ends came to 14 bases.

The chain couples TRBV20-1 to TRBJ2-3, with a tentative D call TRBD2 (7 bases). The V and J ends lost 1 base and 2 bases respectively, with 13 bases between them. The CDR3 consists of 15 residues. The V gene's germline CDR1 is DFQATT and CDR2 SNEGSKA (reference sequence). CDR3 sequence reads: CSARGGGGFTDTQYF. The DNA for the CDR3 is TGCAGTGCTAGAGGGGGAGGGGGGTTCACAGATACGCAGTATTTT.

This chain connects TRBV12-3 or TRBV12-4 to TRBJ2-7; D may be TRBD1 (5 bases). The CDR3 contains 15 residues. The V end lost 6 bases, the J end lost 0 bases, and 15 bases lay between the germline ends. This chain's CDR3 is CASSPTGSSSYEQYF. Here the CDR3 DNA reads TGTGCCAGCAGCCCCACAGGATCCAGCTCCTACGAGCAGTACTTC.

J is TRBJ1-2 and V is TRBV6-5, with unresolved D. The CDR3 is made up of 14 amino acids. V was clipped by 2 bases and J by 5 bases, with 12 bases between them. Germline V lookup: CDR1 MNHEY, CDR2 SVGAGI. The CDR3 sequence: CASSYAMKEYGYTF. The CDR3 region has the DNA TGTGCCAGCAGTTACGCGATGAAAGAGTATGGCTACACCTTC.

The chain joins TRBV3-1 to TRBJ2-7; D remains unclear. Per germline, CDR1 LGHDT and CDR2 YNNKEL (reference sequence). CDR3 size: 11 residues. The V end lost 4 bases, the J end lost 7 bases, and 8 bases lay between the germline ends. CDR3 amino acids: CASSLKREQYF. The CDR3 DNA sequence: TGTGCCAGCAGCCTGAAAAGGGAGCAGTACTTC.

The chain recombines TRBV4-2 with TRBJ1-1; 7 bases fit TRBD1. The germline V gene has CDR1 LGHNA and CDR2 YNFKEQ. The CDR3 spans 14 residues. Trimming cost V 0 bases and J 5 bases; bases outside gene matches: 3. The CDR3 region is CASSQEQGRTEAFF. The CDR3 DNA reads TGTGCCAGCAGCCAAGAACAGGGGAGGACTGAAGCTTTCTTT.

Of note for this clonotype: At one end, the junction sequence differs from germline, possibly due to a read error. The V and J genes are TRBV5-1 and TRBJ2-5; unclear D gene. The CDR3 is made up of 12 amino acids. The germline CDR1 and CDR2 sequences are SGHRS and YFSETQ. DNA for the CDR3: TGCGCCAGCAGCTCGGAACAAGAGGCCCAGTACTTC. Its translation: CASSSEQEAQYF.

J is TRBJ2-4 and V is TRBV4-1; D gene uncertain. TRBJ2-7 matches the DNA end more closely, so the J call is doubtful. Germline V gene data show CDR1 as MGHRA and CDR2 as YSYEKL. The CDR3 loop spans 14 amino acids. CDR3 sequence reads: CASGPTDGPDEQYF. The CDR3 nucleotides read TGCGCCAGCGGCCCAACGGACGGTCCCGACGAGCAGTACTTC.

The chain employs TRBV27 and TRBJ1-2, with TRBD1 identical over 9 bases. This CDR3 comprises 13 residues. V dropped 6 bases and J dropped 7; count of bases not matched to a gene: 6. CDR1 is MNHEY and CDR2 is SMNVEV in the germline V gene (reference sequence). For the CDR3, the DNA is TGTGCCAGCAGCTATCGACAGGGGGTTGGCTACACCTTC. This codes for CASSYRQGVGYTF.

On this clonotype: One base away lies a much larger clone, so this may be a sequencing read error. The CDR3 region is CTSSLGTSGLEQYF. CDR3 nucleotide sequence: TGTACCAGCAGCTTAGGGACTAGCGGTCTCGAGCAGTACTTC. The chain combines TRBV7-9 with TRBJ2-4; 11 bases map to TRBD2. The J call may be faulty, since TRBJ2-7 better matches the DNA end. Germline V gives CDR1 SEHNR, CDR2 FQNEAQ (reference sequence). The CDR3 is 14 residues long.

V and J are TRBV7-9 and TRBJ1-1; the D gene is possibly TRBD1 (6 bases). Per germline, CDR1 SEHNR and CDR2 FQNEAQ (reference sequence). The CDR3 runs to 12 residues. V lost 7 bases and J 8 bases, leaving 14 bases between the germline ends. The CDR3 sequence: CASKPGVPEAFF. CDR3 in DNA: TGTGCCAGCAAACCAGGGGTCCCCGAAGCTTTCTTT. The whole variable domain, filled in from reference TRBV7-9 and TRBJ1-1, reads DTGVSQNPRHKITKRGQNVTFRCDPISEHNRLYWYRQTLGQGPEFLTYFQNEAQLEKSRLLSDRFSAERPKGSFSTLEIQRTEQGDSAMYLCASKPGVPEAFFGQGTRLTVV.

This clonotype was seen only a few times. The rearrangement uses TRBV28 and TRBJ2-7; the D gene could be TRBD1 or TRBD2 (6 bases each). This CDR3 comprises 12 residues. Between the trimmed V and J ends, which lost 10 bases and 4 bases, there was a span of 14 bases. Germline CDR1 reads MDHEN; CDR2 reads SYDVKM. The CDR3 loop is CATGASHYEQYF. DNA for the CDR3: TGTGCCACGGGGGCATCGCATTACGAGCAGTACTTC. The variable domain in full, completed from reference TRBV28 and TRBJ2-7, reads DVKVTQSSRYLVKRTGEKVFLECVQDMDHENMFWYRQDPGLGLRLIYFSYDVKMKEKGDIPEGYSVSREKKERFSLILESASTNQTSMYLCATGASHYEQYFGPGTRLTVT.

The chain is built from TRBV20-1 and TRBJ1-5; tentatively, D is TRBD1 (5 bases). CDR3 size: 14 residues. Looked up from germline, CDR1 is DFQATT and CDR2 is SNEGSKA (reference sequence). The ends were cut back, 4 bases at V and 2 bases at J, with 12 bases in the middle. The CDR3: CSATSGRGNQPQHF. The CDR3 nucleotides read TGCAGTGCTACCTCGGGCAGGGGCAATCAGCCCCAGCATTTT.

In its sample, this clonotype was seen a few times. The CDR3 sequence: CAISESDLQETQYF. The CDR3 region has the DNA TGTGCCATCAGTGAGTCGGACTTGCAAGAGACCCAGTACTTC. V gene TRBV10-3 combines with J gene TRBJ2-5; tentative D call: TRBD2 (5 bases). The V gene's germline CDR1 is ENHRY and CDR2 SYGVKD. The CDR3 has 14 residues. Trimming removed 0 bases from V and 2 bases from J, with 7 bases in between.

Of note for this clonotype: This sequence may be a read error, since a much larger clone differs from it by one base. The chain has TRBV5-4 and TRBJ1-2; D uncertain. CDR1 and CDR2 (germline): SGHNT, YYREEE (reference sequence). The CDR3 has 15 residues. In DNA form, the CDR3 reads TGTGCCAGCAGCTTGGAGGCAGGCTCTAACTATAGCTACACCTTC. Translated: CASSLEAGSNYSYTF.

As regards this clonotype: This may be a read error: a much more frequent sequence differs by one nucleotide. The rearrangement joins TRBV29-1 to TRBJ2-5; D is possibly TRBD2 (6 bases). CDR3 size: 12 residues. Deletions cut 6 bases from V and 5 bases from J, with 13 bases between. Per the germline V gene, CDR1 is SQVTM and CDR2 is ANQGSEA. The CDR3 nucleotides read TGCAGCGTCGATACTAGCTGGGAGACCCAGTACTTC. Protein product: CSVDTSWETQYF.

There are a few counts of this clonotype. V is TRBV4-3 and J is TRBJ2-7; 7 nucleotides match TRBD1. Per germline, CDR1 LGHNA and CDR2 YSLEER. The ends lost 0 bases at V and 4 bases at J; junction bases unmatched: 6. The CDR3 has 15 residues. This CDR3 is CASSQERGQVYEQYF. CDR3 coding DNA: TGCGCCAGCAGCCAAGAGAGGGGGCAGGTGTACGAGCAGTACTTC.

The chain is built from TRBV4-3 and TRBJ1-2; D is unresolved. Germline assignment: CDR1 LGHNA and CDR2 YSLEER. V gave up 0 bases and J gave up 0 bases, with 5 bases separating them. This CDR3 region has 14 residues. In DNA form, the CDR3 reads TGCGCCAGCAGCCAAGAGGTTTCTAACTATGGCTACACCTTC. Amino acids: CASSQEVSNYGYTF.

This clonotype has more than one count but fewer than ten. V and J are TRBV9 and TRBJ2-1, with D possibly being TRBD2 (6 bases). CDR3 length: 17 amino acids. The V gene lost 1 base and the J gene lost 0 bases, with 14 bases spanning the gap. Germline lookup yields CDR1 SGDLS and CDR2 YYNGEE. CDR3 loop: CASSVNEAGSSYNEQFF. DNA for the CDR3: TGTGCCAGCAGCGTAAACGAGGCGGGGAGCTCCTACAATGAGCAGTTCTTC.

The table lists this clonotype with a few counts. The chain uses TRBV10-3 and TRBJ2-3; D possibly corresponds to TRBD1 (6 bases). V lost 2 bases, J lost 6 bases, and 15 bases lay in between. This CDR3 comprises 15 residues. Germline V gene data show CDR1 as ENHRY and CDR2 as SYGVKD. CDR3 sequence (DNA): TGTGCCATCAGTGAGAGGTTACAGGGCGGCGATACGCAGTATTTT. Amino acids: CAISERLQGGDTQYF.

The chain uses TRBV9 and TRBJ1-2; a weak D match, TRBD1 (5 bases). V lost 0 bases and J 6 bases, leaving 18 bases between the germline ends. CDR3 size: 16 residues. CDR1 is SGDLS and CDR2 is YYNGEE in the germline V gene. This CDR3 is CASSVGDSPFENGYTF. CDR3 in DNA: TGTGCCAGCAGCGTAGGAGACAGCCCTTTTGAAAATGGCTACACCTTC.

This chain connects TRBV5-1 to TRBJ2-1; 8 bases fit TRBD2. This CDR3 has 15 residues. Germline V gene sequence: CDR1 SGHRS, CDR2 YFSETQ. With 5 bases clipped from V and 6 bases from J, the junction kept 10 bases outside the gene matches. CDR3 nucleotide sequence: TGCGCCAGCAGTTGGGGTAGCGGGGTAGGCAATGAGCAGTTCTTC. It codes for CASSWGSGVGNEQFF.

This sequence joins TRBV20-1 and TRBJ2-5; D might be TRBD1 (6 bases). The CDR3 extends over 14 amino acids. Germline loops: CDR1 DFQATT, CDR2 SNEGSKA (reference sequence). Trimming pared 1 base from V and 4 bases from J, leaving 13 bases between. The DNA of the CDR3 is TGCAGTGCTAGAGCGACTCAGGGGTCAGAGACCCAGTACTTC. It specifies CSARATQGSETQYF.

This sequence joins TRBV12-3 or TRBV12-4 and TRBJ2-2; 9 bases agree with TRBD1. V lost 6 bases and J lost 5; bases outside the gene matches: 13. This CDR3 comprises 17 residues. The CDR3 nucleotides are TGTGCCAGCAGCCCACGGGACAGGGTTTTTGAGACCGGGGAGCTGTTTTTT. Protein product: CASSPRDRVFETGELFF.

CDR3 in DNA: TGTGCCAGCAGTCCCCAGGGGGCGAGGATCTACGAGCAGTACTTC. Translating gives CASSPQGARIYEQYF. V and J are TRBV6-5 and TRBJ2-7; TRBD1 matches at 8 bases. The junction had 9 bases not matched to a gene; V was cut back by 5 bases and J by 3 bases. This CDR3 contains 15 residues. Per the germline V gene, CDR1 is MNHEY and CDR2 is SVGAGI.